The 23 T cell receptor beta chains given below trace back to one sample, sequenced in a study of CD8+ T cells in alopecia areata. In each case, RNA was isolated and then reverse transcribed into cDNA as the sequencing template. Method: immunoSEQ multiplex PCR; TCRdb's copy keeps in-frame clones and lacks some. The data show 110,000 or so clones, roughly 50% seen once. Treatment described: oral pan-JAK inhibitor, 5-10 mg twice daily. The source was CD4+ T cells sorted from blood, collected at week 24, from a patient treated with tofacitinib. These receptors all stem from a human donor with alopecia areata.

This clone appeared a few times. V usage is TRBV30 and J usage is TRBJ1-6, with 9 bases that match TRBD1. The CDR3 extends over 15 amino acids. V trimming: 2 bases; J trimming: 10 bases; junction bases outside the gene matches: 9. Germline V gene sequence: CDR1 GTSNPN, CDR2 SVGIG (reference sequence). The CDR3 reads CAWSSPGTGYSPLHF. The CDR3 nucleotides are TGTGCCTGGAGTTCCCCCGGGACAGGGTACTCACCCCTCCACTTT.

The V call is TRBV27, the J call TRBJ1-1; D call uncertain. Trimming left V 3 bases short and J 1 base short, with 6 bases between. The CDR3 runs 13 residues. CDR1 is MNHEY, CDR2 SMNVEV, per germline (reference sequence). CDR3 in DNA: TGTGCCAGCAGTTTCCAAGAGAACACTGAAGCTTTCTTT. This sequence encodes CASSFQENTEAFF.

The chain joins TRBV18 to TRBJ2-1; possible D gene TRBD2, 6 bases. The CDR3 has 14 residues. V gave up 8 bases and J gave up 6 bases, with 17 bases separating them. Germline-derived CDR1 and CDR2 are KGHSH and LQKENI. The CDR3 coding sequence is TGTGCCAGCACGTCTCAACGGGGGTCCAATGAGCAGTTCTTC. It yields the protein CASTSQRGSNEQFF. Complete variable domain (other parts from reference TRBV18 and TRBJ2-1): NAGVMQNPRHLVRRRGQEARLRCSPMKGHSHVYWYRQLPEEGLKFMVYLQKENIIDESGMPKERFSAEFPKEGPSILRIQQVVRGDSAAYFCASTSQRGSNEQFFGPGTRLTVL.

The table lists this clone with a few counts. The V gene is TRBV4-2, the J gene TRBJ2-5, with 9 nucleotides matching TRBD2. The junction had 9 bases not matched to a gene; V was cut back by 3 bases and J by 4 bases. CDR1 and CDR2 from the germline V gene are LGHNA and YNFKEQ. CDR3 size: 16 residues. The CDR3 spells CASSQLLAGGRETQYF. Written as DNA, the CDR3 is TGTGCCAGCAGCCAGTTACTAGCGGGCGGGAGAGAGACCCAGTACTTC.

In this sample, this clone turned up once. The J gene is TRBJ1-5, the V gene TRBV10-3; no clear D. Trimming stripped 5 bases from V and 2 bases from J, with 10 bases between. The CDR3 is made up of 14 amino acids. The germline V gene encodes CDR1 ENHRY and CDR2 SYGVKD. Here the CDR3 DNA reads TGTGCCATCAGTCCCGTGGCAGGCAATCAGCCCCAGCATTTT. This codes for CAISPVAGNQPQHF.

In this sample, this clone turned up a few times. This chain connects TRBV19 to TRBJ1-5; perhaps TRBD1 as D (6 bases). The CDR3 is made up of 14 amino acids. V gave up 0 bases and J gave up 7 bases, with 10 bases separating them. The germline V gene has CDR1 LNHDA and CDR2 SQIVND (reference sequence). CDR3 sequence reads: CASSIERGYQPQHF. The CDR3 nucleotides are TGTGCCAGTAGTATAGAAAGGGGGTACCAGCCCCAGCATTTT.

The chain has TRBV7-2 and TRBJ2-3; D is possibly TRBD1 (6 bases). Trimming removed 3 bases from V and 8 bases from J, with 12 bases in between. This CDR3 spans 13 amino acids. Germline V gene lookup returns CDR1 SGHTA and CDR2 FQGNSA. The CDR3 DNA is TGTGCCAGCAGCTTGACGACAGGATCTACGCAGTATTTT. Its protein is CASSLTTGSTQYF.

The V and J genes are TRBV10-3 and TRBJ1-5; 7 nucleotides align to TRBD1. CDR3 length: 13 amino acids. CDR1 and CDR2 from the germline V gene are ENHRY and SYGVKD. With V trimmed by 10 bases and J by 0 bases, 3 bases remained unmatched. This CDR3 reads CATGTASNQPQHF. The CDR3 DNA reads as TGTGCCACTGGGACAGCTAGCAATCAGCCCCAGCATTTT.

This clone was found a few times. The chain has TRBV30 and TRBJ2-1; no reliable D call. Trimming stripped 2 bases from V and 2 bases from J, with 7 bases between. CDR1 and CDR2 from the germline V gene are GTSNPN and SVGIG (reference sequence). The CDR3 totals 13 residues. The CDR3 region has the DNA TGTGCCTGGAGTTTAGGAACCTACAATGAGCAGTTCTTC. It is translated as CAWSLGTYNEQFF.

This clone was observed a single time. The chain combines TRBV7-2 with TRBJ2-5; D call uncertain. The J call may be incorrect, as the DNA end agrees better with TRBJ2-7. CDR1 is SGHTA and CDR2 is FQGNSA in the germline V gene. The CDR3 contains 11 residues. The CDR3 DNA is TGTGCCAGCAGCATGAACTACGAGCAGTACTTC. Amino acid sequence: CASSMNYEQYF.

The J gene is TRBJ1-5, the V gene TRBV29-1, with D possibly TRBD1 on 5 matching bases. Germline lookup yields CDR1 SQVTM and CDR2 ANQGSEA. The CDR3 loop spans 9 amino acids. The V and J ends lost 3 bases and 15 bases respectively, with 9 bases between them. The CDR3 here is CSVDRVRHF. The CDR3 DNA sequence: TGCAGCGTTGACAGGGTTCGGCATTTT.

The genes are TRBV10-3 and TRBJ2-1; 11 bases align to TRBD2. CDR1 and CDR2 from the germline V gene are ENHRY and SYGVKD. The CDR3 loop spans 13 amino acids. V lost 0 bases and J lost 15; bases outside the gene matches: 4. The CDR3 bases are TGTGCCATCAGTGAGTCGCTAGCGGGGGGCCTGTTCTTC. It codes for CAISESLAGGLFF.

This chain uses TRBV18 with TRBJ2-7, with a possible D match to TRBD2 (6 bases). The ends were cut back, 3 bases at V and 3 bases at J, with 15 bases in the middle. Germline CDR1 and CDR2: KGHSH and LQKENI. The CDR3 spans 15 residues. CDR3 DNA sequence: TGTGCCAGCTCACCCAGGGTAGCGGTTGACTACGAGCAGTACTTC. Translated, it gives CASSPRVAVDYEQYF.

DNA of the CDR3: TGTGCCAGCAGCCCTCGGACGGCGAACACCGGGGAGCTGTTTTTT. Translation: CASSPRTANTGELFF. This chain connects TRBV7-2 to TRBJ2-2, with unresolved D. This CDR3 has 15 residues. V was shortened by 5 bases and J by 0 bases, with 10 bases between the two germline ends. Germline assignment: CDR1 SGHTA and CDR2 FQGNSA.

This clone has more than one count but fewer than ten. The chain has TRBV7-9 and TRBJ1-2; D is unresolved. The CDR3 covers 14 residues. V dropped 1 base and J dropped 1 base, with 7 bases sitting between them. In germline, CDR1 is SEHNR, CDR2 FQNEAQ (reference sequence). The CDR3 sequence: CASSLVTSNYGYTF. The CDR3 DNA follows: TGTGCCAGCAGCTTAGTAACAAGTAACTATGGCTACACCTTC.

CDR3 sequence: CASSPKVEAFF. In DNA form, the CDR3 reads TGTGCCAGCAGCCCCAAGGTGGAAGCTTTCTTT. This rearrangement joins TRBV7-9 to TRBJ1-1, with D unclear. The germline V gene encodes CDR1 SEHNR and CDR2 FQNEAQ (reference sequence). V was clipped by 5 bases and J by 8 bases, with 9 bases between them. The CDR3 loop spans 11 amino acids.

The chain uses TRBV5-6 and TRBJ2-1; 11 bases align to TRBD2. With V trimmed by 3 bases and J by 0 bases, 11 bases remained unmatched. The CDR3 has 19 amino acids. In germline, CDR1 is SGHDT, CDR2 YYEEEE. CDR3 sequence reads: CASSWGPSGGPSSYNEQFF. CDR3 bases: TGTGCCAGCAGCTGGGGGCCTAGCGGGGGGCCGAGCTCCTACAATGAGCAGTTCTTC.

The gene calls are TRBV4-1 and TRBJ2-3, with 12 positions matching TRBD2. Germline CDR1 reads MGHRA; CDR2 reads YSYEKL. The CDR3 runs 19 residues. The ends lost 5 bases at V and 2 bases at J; junction bases unmatched: 14. The chain's CDR3 is CASSTPSGLAGRYTDTQYF. The CDR3 coding sequence is TGCGCCAGCAGCACCCCCTCTGGACTAGCGGGGAGATACACAGATACGCAGTATTTT.

The chain has TRBV7-2 and TRBJ2-6; D remains unclear. The V gene's germline CDR1 is SGHTA and CDR2 FQGNSA. Trimming shortened V by 1 base and J by 2 bases, and 18 bases separated the two germline ends. The CDR3 length is 19 residues. CDR3 sequence: CASSLGLGSMGTGANVLTF. Written as DNA, the CDR3 is TGTGCCAGCAGCTTAGGTTTAGGATCGATGGGGACTGGGGCCAACGTCCTGACTTTC.

The V gene is TRBV4-3, the J gene TRBJ2-2; D is unclear. The CDR3 length is 15 residues. Germline V CDR1 and CDR2: LGHNA, YSLEER. With 0 bases removed from V and 5 bases from J, the gap between germline ends came to 10 bases. DNA of the CDR3: TGCGCCAGCAGCCAAGAGGCCAGCCGAACCGGGGAGCTGTTTTTT. Protein: CASSQEASRTGELFF.

The V call is TRBV9, the J call TRBJ2-5, with TRBD2 matching 8 bases. In germline, CDR1 is SGDLS, CDR2 YYNGEE. CDR3 size: 15 residues. V lost 0 bases and J lost 2; bases outside the gene matches: 3. Here the CDR3 DNA reads TGTGCCAGCAGCGTAGCAATAGCGGGGCAAGAGACCCAGTACTTC. Translation: CASSVAIAGQETQYF.

This clone was found a few times. J is TRBJ1-1 and V is TRBV30; tentative D call: TRBD1 (5 bases). Germline V gives CDR1 GTSNPN, CDR2 SVGIG (reference sequence). V gave up 2 bases and J gave up 6 bases, with 19 bases separating them. The CDR3 is 15 residues long. CDR3 sequence (DNA): TGTGCCTGGAGTATAACCCACAGGTTAAGGGCTGAAGCTTTCTTT. Translating it yields CAWSITHRLRAEAFF.

The CDR3 region has the DNA TGTGCCAGCAGCCAAGATTCGGGGACAGACCATTCACCCCTCCACTTT. Its protein product is CASSQDSGTDHSPLHF. J is TRBJ1-6 and V is TRBV4-2; 7 bases line up with TRBD1. J gave up 8 bases and V 0 bases, and 7 bases lay outside the gene matches. Germline CDR1 LGHNA, CDR2 YNFKEQ. The CDR3 spans 16 residues.